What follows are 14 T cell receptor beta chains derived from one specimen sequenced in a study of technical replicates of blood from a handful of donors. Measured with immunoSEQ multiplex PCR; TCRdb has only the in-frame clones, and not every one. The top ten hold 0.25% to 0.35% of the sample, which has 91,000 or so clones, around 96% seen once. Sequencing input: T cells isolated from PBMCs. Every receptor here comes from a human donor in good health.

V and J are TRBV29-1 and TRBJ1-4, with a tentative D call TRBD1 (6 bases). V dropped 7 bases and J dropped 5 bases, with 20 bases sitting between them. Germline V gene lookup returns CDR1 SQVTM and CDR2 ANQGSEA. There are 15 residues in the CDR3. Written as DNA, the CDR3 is TGCAGCGGAACCCTTACGGGGGGCCTCAATGAAAAACTGTTTTTT. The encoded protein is CSGTLTGGLNEKLFF.

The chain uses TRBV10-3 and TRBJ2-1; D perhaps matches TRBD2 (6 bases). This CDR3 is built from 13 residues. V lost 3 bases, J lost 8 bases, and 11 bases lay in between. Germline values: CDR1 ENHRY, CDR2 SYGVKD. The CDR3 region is CAISDGGVHEQFF. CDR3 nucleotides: TGTGCCATCAGTGATGGAGGGGTACATGAGCAGTTCTTC.

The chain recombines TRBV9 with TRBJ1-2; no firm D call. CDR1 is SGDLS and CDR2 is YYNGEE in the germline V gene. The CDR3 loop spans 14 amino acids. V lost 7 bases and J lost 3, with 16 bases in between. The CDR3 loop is CASPLEVEDYGYTF. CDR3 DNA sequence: TGTGCCAGCCCTCTTGAAGTGGAGGACTATGGCTACACCTTC.

CDR3 sequence: CASEDSLSTDTQYF. Here the CDR3 DNA reads TGTGCCAGCGAGGACTCGCTTAGCACAGATACGCAGTATTTT. V and J are TRBV28 and TRBJ2-3; tentatively, D is TRBD2 (5 bases). This CDR3 has 14 residues. Germline lookup yields CDR1 MDHEN and CDR2 SYDVKM. Trimming shortened V by 8 bases and J by 0 bases, and 12 bases separated the two germline ends.

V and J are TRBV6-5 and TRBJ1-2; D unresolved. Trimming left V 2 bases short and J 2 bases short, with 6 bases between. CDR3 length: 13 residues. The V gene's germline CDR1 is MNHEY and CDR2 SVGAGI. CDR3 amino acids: CASSYRENYGYTF. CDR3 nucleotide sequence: TGTGCCAGCAGTTACCGGGAGAACTATGGCTACACCTTC.

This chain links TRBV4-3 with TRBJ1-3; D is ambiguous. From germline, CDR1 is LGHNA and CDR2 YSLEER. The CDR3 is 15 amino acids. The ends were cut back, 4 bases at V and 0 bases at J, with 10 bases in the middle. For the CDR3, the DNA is TGCGCCAGCAGCCGTCAATCGGGCTCTGGAAACACCATATATTTT. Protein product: CASSRQSGSGNTIYF.

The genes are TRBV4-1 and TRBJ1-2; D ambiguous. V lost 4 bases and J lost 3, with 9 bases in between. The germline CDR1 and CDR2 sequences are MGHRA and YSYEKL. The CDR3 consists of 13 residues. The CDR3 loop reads CASSLPGDYGYTF. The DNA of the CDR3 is TGCGCCAGCAGCCTGCCCGGGGACTATGGCTACACCTTC.

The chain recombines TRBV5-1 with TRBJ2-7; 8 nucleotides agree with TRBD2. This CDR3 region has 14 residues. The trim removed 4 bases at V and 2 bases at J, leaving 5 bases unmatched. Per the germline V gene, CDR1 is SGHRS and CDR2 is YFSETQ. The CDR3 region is CASSGEGLAYEQYF. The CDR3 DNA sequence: TGCGCCAGCAGCGGAGAGGGACTAGCCTACGAGCAGTACTTC.

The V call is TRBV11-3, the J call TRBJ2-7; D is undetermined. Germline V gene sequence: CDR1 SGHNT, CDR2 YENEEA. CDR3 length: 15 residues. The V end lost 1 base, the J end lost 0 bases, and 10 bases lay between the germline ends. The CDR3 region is CASSLGPGSSYEQYF. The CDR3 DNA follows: TGTGCCAGCAGCTTAGGGCCAGGAAGCTCCTACGAGCAGTACTTC.

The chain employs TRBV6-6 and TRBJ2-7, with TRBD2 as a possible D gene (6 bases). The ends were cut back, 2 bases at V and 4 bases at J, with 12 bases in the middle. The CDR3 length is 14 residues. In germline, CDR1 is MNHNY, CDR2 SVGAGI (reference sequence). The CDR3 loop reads CASSYAGSGYEQYF. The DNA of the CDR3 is TGTGCCAGCAGTTACGCCGGGAGTGGATACGAGCAGTACTTC.

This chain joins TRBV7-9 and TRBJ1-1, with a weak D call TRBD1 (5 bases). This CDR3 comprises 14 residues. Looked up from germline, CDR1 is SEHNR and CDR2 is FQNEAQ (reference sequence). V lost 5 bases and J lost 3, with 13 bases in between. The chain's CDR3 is CASSIGGRHTEAFF. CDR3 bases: TGTGCCAGCAGCATCGGGGGAAGGCACACTGAAGCTTTCTTT.

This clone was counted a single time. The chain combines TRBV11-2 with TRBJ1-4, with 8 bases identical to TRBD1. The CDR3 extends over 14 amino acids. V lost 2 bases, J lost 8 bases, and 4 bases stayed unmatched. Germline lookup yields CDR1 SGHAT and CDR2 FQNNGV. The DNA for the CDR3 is TGTGCCAGCAGCTTAAGGACAGGGCGGGAAAAACTGTTTTTT. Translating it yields CASSLRTGREKLFF.

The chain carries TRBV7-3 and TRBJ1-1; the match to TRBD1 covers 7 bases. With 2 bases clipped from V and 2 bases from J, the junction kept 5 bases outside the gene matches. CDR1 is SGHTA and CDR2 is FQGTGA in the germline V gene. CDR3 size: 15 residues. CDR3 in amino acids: CASSLSGTDNTEAFF. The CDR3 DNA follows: TGTGCCAGCAGCTTATCCGGGACAGATAACACTGAAGCTTTCTTT. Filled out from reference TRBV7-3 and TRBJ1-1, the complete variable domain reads GAGVSQTPSNKVTEKGKYVELRCDPISGHTALYWYRQSLGQGPEFLIYFQGTGAADDSGLPNDRFFAVRPEGSVSTLKIQRTERGDSAVYLCASSLSGTDNTEAFFGQGTRLTVV.

CDR3 nucleotides: TGTGCCATCAGTGACCCCCTACAGGGGGCCAGCGGCTACACCTTC. Its translation: CAISDPLQGASGYTF. The rearrangement joins TRBV10-3 to TRBJ1-2; 9 nucleotides match TRBD1. CDR3 length: 15 residues. J lost 8 bases, V lost 3 bases, and 10 bases had no gene match. CDR1 and CDR2 (germline): ENHRY, SYGVKD.